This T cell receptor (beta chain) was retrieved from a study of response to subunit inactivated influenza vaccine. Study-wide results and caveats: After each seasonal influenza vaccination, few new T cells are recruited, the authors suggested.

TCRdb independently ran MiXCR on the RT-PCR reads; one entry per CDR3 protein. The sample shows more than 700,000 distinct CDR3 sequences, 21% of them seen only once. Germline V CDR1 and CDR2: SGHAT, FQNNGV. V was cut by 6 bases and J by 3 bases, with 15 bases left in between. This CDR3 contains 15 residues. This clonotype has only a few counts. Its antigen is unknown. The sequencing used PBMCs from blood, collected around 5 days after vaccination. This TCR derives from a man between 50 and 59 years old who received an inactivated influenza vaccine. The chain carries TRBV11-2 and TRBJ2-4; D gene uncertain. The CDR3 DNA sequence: TGTGCCAGCAGACAAGGGCCGTCGGGCAAAAACATTCAGTACTTC. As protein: CASRQGPSGKNIQYF.